This T cell receptor beta chain was identified during a study of cytomegalovirus exposure and HLA in healthy donors (dated by TCRdb to between 2016 and 2019). As for the study more broadly: An earlier analysis of fewer than 750 of the donors reported roughly 300 Gb of sequence data and about 120 million unique TCR beta sequences obtained from some 200 million T cells. In a later analysis, previously published TCR beta repertoires from several hundred donors were re-analyzed and high-resolution HLA genotyping was added so that TCR occurrence patterns could be studied. Of the approximately 370 genotyped donors, roughly 80% were placed in the genetic ancestry cluster associated with self-reported Caucasian donors. The study combined high-throughput TCR immunosequencing, statistical association of individual TCRs with disease status, and machine learning to predict cytomegalovirus infection status. All discovery cohort repertoires had been generated using a single sequencing platform. Among almost 400 genotyped donors of the cohort, an average of about 240,000 unique TCR beta nucleotide sequences were sequenced per donor, approximately 20% of them non-productive. A later genetic analysis used genome-wide SNP genotypes for 398 of the 666 donors, treating that subset as a discovery cohort. Donor age, sex, ethnicity and CMV serostatus were collected together with the repertoire data. The study profiled the T cell repertoires of about 640 subjects by immunosequencing and related them to cytomegalovirus serostatus. A separate validation cohort of roughly 110 different subjects was used in addition to the roughly 620-subject first cohort. An earlier analysis of 587 of the donors applied high-throughput TCR beta sequencing to assess whether each TCR beta V gene segment acted as functional or pseudogenic. The number of donors typed differed by locus, with roughly 620-630 for A, B, C, DRB1 and DQB1, 522 for DQA1, over 600 for DPA1, and around 430 for DPB1. Rather than using new phenotypic data, the later analysis identified candidate immune exposures from TCR beta sequences and from how often those sequences occurred across donors. About five DR-DQ haplotypes were treated as single units for association and clustering because of strong linkage in the cohort. The study aimed to test whether signatures of past pathogen exposure could be identified by cataloging public T cell receptors. Roughly 300 gigabases of sequencing data and approximately 91 million unique TCR sequences made up an early release that covered nearly 650 HLA-typed donors. Class I and class II HLA loci were covered by the typing at four-digit resolution.

Findings and caveats that apply to the study as a whole: When HLA alleles, especially DR and DQ, strongly co-occurred, TCR associations were difficult to assign to individual alleles. A total of 164 TCR beta chains were listed by the study as associated with cytomegalovirus. Because some donors lacked HLA typing at each locus, the association tests relied only on the typed subset. According to the authors, the approach could potentially be generalized to other disease states and immunological phenotypes. The presence/absence analyses assumed that sequencing depth was roughly uniform across donors, and that assumption may not be true. According to a later analysis, TCR association rates differed among HLA loci, with DRB1 alleles showing the most associated TCRs and HLA-C alleles showing the fewest. In a later analysis, several top co-occurrence clusters were reported to appear linked to parvovirus B19, influenza, CMV and Epstein-Barr virus. For the cohort, immune exposure information was limited to CMV serostatus. In both the original and validation cohorts, the classifier was reported to diagnose cytomegalovirus status with high specificity and sensitivity. Some IMGT-functional V segments, including TRBV6-2 and TRBV6-3, could not be told apart with the 87-base-pair reads, so those segments were excluded. A later analysis associated 16,951 TCR beta sequences with specific HLA alleles at a false discovery rate of 0.05. In vitro tests confirmed that a few of the cytomegalovirus-associated TCR beta chains recognize cytomegalovirus antigens. Seventeen rarely observed V segments, including chromosome 9 orphons, were excluded from the earlier analysis of several hundred of the donors because counts were too low. In an earlier analysis of around 600 of the donors, most TCR beta V segments appeared in productive rearrangements about 90% or about 30% of the time, broadly matching IMGT annotations. A further reported finding was that TCR beta sequences accurately predicted the HLA-A and HLA-B alleles for most subjects in the first cohort. A later analysis found that most CMV-associated TCR beta chains appeared HLA-restricted, with HLA associations seemingly driven largely by CMV exposure. V-gene and J-gene trimming of TCR beta chains was associated with a missense DCLRE1C variant in a later genetic analysis, and the association was replicated in an independent cohort. A later genetic analysis reported fewer N-insertions in productive TCRs among donors in an Asian-associated ancestry cluster than the approximately 700-donor mean. A cluster of highly shared sequence variants was judged likely to represent a technical artifact of the sequencing pipeline. Only TCR beta chains were sequenced in this cohort, and the absence of alpha or paired-chain data limited detectable features. In a later analysis, HLA-associated TCR beta chains were found to be more clonally expanded and to have lower generation probabilities than equally common non-associated chains. Most TCR sequences were seen in very few donors, while some public TCRs were found in many individuals. Linkage disequilibrium might explain the correlated functional status among segregating V segments, but an unknown experimental factor could not be excluded.

Libraries came from the immunoSEQ multiplex PCR assay. For the multiplex PCR, a mixture combining 60 forward primers for TCR Vbeta segments and 13 reverse primers for TCR Jbeta segments was used. Amplification of the CDR3 region of rearranged TCR beta genes was performed with a multiplex PCR assay on genomic DNA. The Illumina HiSeq System was used to sequence the amplified TCR beta libraries as 87-base-pair reads. In the source study's methods: A later analysis tallied 75 million to 95 million unique TCR beta chains across the 666 repertoires, and 10 million to 11 million of those chains were shared by two or more donors. Raw reads were error-corrected and collapsed into unique sequences with a nearest-neighbor algorithm that merged closely related sequences to remove PCR and sequencing errors. Alignment of CDR3 sequences to IMGT reference sequences was used to assign V, D and J gene segments. For a sequence to be retained, a match of at least six nucleotides was required to both a V gene segment and a J gene segment. A rearrangement counted as productive if the CDR3 had no stop codons and remained in frame with V and J, and every other rearrangement counted as non-productive. Following IMGT convention, CDR3 was defined as the stretch from the second conserved V-encoded cysteine to the conserved J-encoded phenylalanine. Sequences without an unambiguous match to a single V gene segment were excluded from the earlier analysis of approximately 560 of the donors. In an earlier analysis of several hundred of the donors, V segments were called functional above 56.7% productive rearrangements and were called segregating when the between-donor standard deviation exceeded 5%. A statistical classification framework was developed to diagnose cytomegalovirus status using the catalog of TCR beta chain sequences. A later analysis assigned V and J genes by comparing TCR nucleotide sequences with IMGT/GENE-DB human TR gene sequences. The TCRdist pipeline was used in a later analysis to assign CDR3 sequences and most-parsimonious VDJ recombination scenarios. In a later analysis, every TCR beta chain was defined by the combination of its CDR3 amino acid sequence and its V-gene family, and reads without a unique V-gene family were dropped. As a way to deal with suspected cross-contamination and a sequencing artifact, a later analysis dropped 450 to 700 nucleotide sequences that were highly shared and had low generation probability. For each public chain, a later analysis derived a clonal expansion index from normalized ranks of inferred template counts within each repertoire. In a later analysis, generation probabilities were computed using a VDJ recombination model fitted to out-of-frame rearrangements, and the results were checked against IGoR. In a later analysis, hypergeometric tests were used to score TCR-TCR, TCR-HLA and TCR-CMV co-occurrence, with a repertoire-size bias correction applied to TCR pairs. In a later analysis, false discovery rates were estimated by permuting HLA or CMV assignments 20 times. A later analysis grouped co-occurring TCRs with DBSCAN, adding TCRdist sequence similarity when clustering within HLA-allele-positive subsets. Co-occurrence clustering excluded repertoires with fewer than 30,000 or more than 120,000 public chains, plus five with anomalous nucleotide sharing. In TCRdb, the immuneACCESS table is reduced to in-frame sequences with V and J assigned. These tables do not hold every clone; where another copy was compared, an unresolved V gene accounts for under half, and the others remain unexplained. That table gives V, J and clone size, and the DNA gave D and trimming. Here the sample has about 140,000 clones; roughly two thirds occur a single time. Of the sample, roughly 1.3% falls within the top ten clones.

Concerning this clone itself: What this receptor recognizes is not known. Base qualities are missing; no much larger clone stands one base away.

The cohort was made up of under 800 healthy bone marrow donors. Cohort members were all nominally healthy when sampled, although unrecorded immune exposures were likely present. The donor tested CMV seronegative and was one of the 352 seronegative cohort members. Each donor provided a peripheral blood sample, and peripheral blood mononuclear cells were used for TCR beta sequencing. Genomic DNA extraction from the blood cell samples was performed with the Qiagen DNeasy Blood Extraction Kit. CDR1 MNHEY and CDR2 SVGAGI are derived from the germline V gene. Trimming takes 5 bases from V and 4 bases from J, and the germline ends sit 14 bases apart. The CDR3 contains 14 residues, cysteine and phenylalanine counted. Of all the DNA, just the CDR3 is kept, 42 bases in frame from base 1.

Sequenced input: PBMCs. The origin of this receptor is a woman between 40 and 55 years old in good health and CMV-seronegative. Recombination linked TRBV6-5 to TRBJ1-2; the D gene cannot be named for sure. The DNA sequence is TGTGCCAGCAGTCAAAGACTTGACGGCTATGGCTACACCTTC. Its translation is CASSQRLDGYGYTF.